This T cell receptor (beta chain) was profiled in a study of T cell changes during pregnancy in multiple sclerosis. TCRdb's table, derived via immunoSEQ multiplex PCR, lists solely in-frame clones and lacks some. Of tens of thousands of clones in the sample, more than 85% were seen once. The CDR3 has 12 amino acids. Germline V CDR1 and CDR2: GTSNPN, SVGIG (reference sequence). V was pared by 0 bases and J by 5 bases, with 7 bases between. This sample comprised CD4+ T cells from peripheral blood mononuclear cells, obtained in the second trimester of pregnancy. The rearrangement joins TRBV30 to TRBJ1-2; D is undetermined. The receptor was isolated from a female donor in good health, enrolled as a control in a pregnancy study. CDR3 in amino acids: CAWSVGRYGYTF. The CDR3 nucleotides read TGTGCCTGGAGTGTGGGCAGATATGGCTACACCTTC.